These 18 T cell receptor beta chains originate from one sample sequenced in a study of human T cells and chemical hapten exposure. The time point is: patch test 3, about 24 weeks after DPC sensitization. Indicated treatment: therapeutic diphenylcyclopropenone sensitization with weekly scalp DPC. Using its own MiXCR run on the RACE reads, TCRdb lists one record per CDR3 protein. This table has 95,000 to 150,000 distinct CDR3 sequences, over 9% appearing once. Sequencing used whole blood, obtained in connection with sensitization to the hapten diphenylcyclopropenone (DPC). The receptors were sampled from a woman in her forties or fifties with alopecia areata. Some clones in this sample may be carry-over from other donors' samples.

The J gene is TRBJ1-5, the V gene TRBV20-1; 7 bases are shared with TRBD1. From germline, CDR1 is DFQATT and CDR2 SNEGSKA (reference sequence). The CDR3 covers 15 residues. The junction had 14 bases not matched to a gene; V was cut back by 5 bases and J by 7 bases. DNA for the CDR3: TGCAGTGCTCACCAACCTAGACAGGGTGTACAGCCCCAGCATTTT. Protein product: CSAHQPRQGVQPQHF.

CDR3 sequence reads: CASSLGQGVGEQFF. In nucleotides, the CDR3 is TGCGCCAGCAGCTTGGGACAGGGTGTGGGTGAGCAGTTCTTC. The chain uses TRBV5-1 and TRBJ2-1, with 7 bases fitting TRBD1. V was clipped by 0 bases and J by 9 bases; unmatched bases: 6. Germline CDR1 SGHRS, CDR2 YFSETQ. CDR3 length equals 14 residues.

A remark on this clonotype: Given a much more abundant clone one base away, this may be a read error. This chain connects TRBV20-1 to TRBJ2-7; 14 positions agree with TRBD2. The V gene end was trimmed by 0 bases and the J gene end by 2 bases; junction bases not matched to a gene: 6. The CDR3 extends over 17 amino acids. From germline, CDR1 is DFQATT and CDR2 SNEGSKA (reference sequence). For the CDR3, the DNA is TGCAGTGCTAGAGAACCGACTAGCGGGAGGGCTACCTACGAGCAGTACTTC. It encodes CSAREPTSGRATYEQYF.

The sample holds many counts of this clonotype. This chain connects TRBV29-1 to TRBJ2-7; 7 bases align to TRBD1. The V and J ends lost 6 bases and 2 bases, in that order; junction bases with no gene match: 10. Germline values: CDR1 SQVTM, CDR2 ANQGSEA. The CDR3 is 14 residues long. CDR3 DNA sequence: TGCAGCGTCACCACCCGGGACAGAACCTACGAGCAGTACTTC. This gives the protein CSVTTRDRTYEQYF.

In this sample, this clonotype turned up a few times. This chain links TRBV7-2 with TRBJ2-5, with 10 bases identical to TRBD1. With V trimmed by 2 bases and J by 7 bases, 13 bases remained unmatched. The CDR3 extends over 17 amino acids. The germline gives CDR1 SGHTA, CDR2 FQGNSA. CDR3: CASSLIPGQGSASTQYF. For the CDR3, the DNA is TGTGCCAGCAGCTTAATTCCGGGACAGGGGTCTGCGTCGACCCAGTACTTC.

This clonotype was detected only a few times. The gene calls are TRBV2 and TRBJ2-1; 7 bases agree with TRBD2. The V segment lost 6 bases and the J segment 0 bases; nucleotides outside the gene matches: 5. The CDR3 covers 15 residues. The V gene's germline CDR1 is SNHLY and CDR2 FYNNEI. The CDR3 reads CASRDGGSSYNEQFF. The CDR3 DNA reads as TGTGCCAGCAGGGACGGGGGGAGCTCCTACAATGAGCAGTTCTTC.

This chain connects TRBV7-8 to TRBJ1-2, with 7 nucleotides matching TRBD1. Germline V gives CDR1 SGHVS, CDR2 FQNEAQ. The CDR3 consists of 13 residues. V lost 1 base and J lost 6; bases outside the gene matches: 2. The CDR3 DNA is TGTGCCAGCAGCTTAGGACAGGGAGATGGCTACACCTTC. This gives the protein CASSLGQGDGYTF.

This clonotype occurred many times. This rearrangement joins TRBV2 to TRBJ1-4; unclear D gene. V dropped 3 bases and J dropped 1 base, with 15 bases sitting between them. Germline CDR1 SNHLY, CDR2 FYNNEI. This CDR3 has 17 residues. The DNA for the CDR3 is TGTGCCAGCAGTGATTCCCATCCAGCGGTAACTAATGAAAAACTGTTTTTT. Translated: CASSDSHPAVTNEKLFF.

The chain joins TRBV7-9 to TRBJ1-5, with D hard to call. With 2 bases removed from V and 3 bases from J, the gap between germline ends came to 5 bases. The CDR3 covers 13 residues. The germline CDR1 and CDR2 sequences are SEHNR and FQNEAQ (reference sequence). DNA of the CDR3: TGTGCCAGCAGCTTAAATCTCAATCAGCCCCAGCATTTT. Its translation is CASSLNLNQPQHF. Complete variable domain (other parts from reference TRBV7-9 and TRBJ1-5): DTGVSQNPRHKITKRGQNVTFRCDPISEHNRLYWYRQTLGQGPEFLTYFQNEAQLEKSRLLSDRFSAERPKGSFSTLEIQRTEQGDSAMYLCASSLNLNQPQHFGDGTRLSIL.

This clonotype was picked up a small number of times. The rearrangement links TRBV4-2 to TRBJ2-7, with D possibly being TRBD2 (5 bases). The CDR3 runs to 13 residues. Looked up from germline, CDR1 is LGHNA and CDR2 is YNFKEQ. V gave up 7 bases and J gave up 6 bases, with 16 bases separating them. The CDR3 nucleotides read TGTGCCAGCACCGGCGGGCTTCCTCCCGAGCAGTACTTC. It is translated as CASTGGLPPEQYF.

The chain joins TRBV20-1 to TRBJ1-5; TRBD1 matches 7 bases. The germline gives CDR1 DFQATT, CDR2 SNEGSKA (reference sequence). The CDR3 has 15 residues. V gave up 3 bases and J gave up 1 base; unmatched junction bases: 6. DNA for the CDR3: TGCAGTGCTAGTGATTCGGGACAGAGCAATCAGCCCCAGCATTTT. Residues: CSASDSGQSNQPQHF.

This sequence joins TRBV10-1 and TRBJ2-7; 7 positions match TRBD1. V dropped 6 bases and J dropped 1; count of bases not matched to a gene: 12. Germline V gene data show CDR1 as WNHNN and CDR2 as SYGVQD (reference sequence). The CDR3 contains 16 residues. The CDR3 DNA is TGCGCCAGCAGCGAAGACAGGGTTACGGGTTCCTACGAGCAGTACTTC. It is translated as CASSEDRVTGSYEQYF.

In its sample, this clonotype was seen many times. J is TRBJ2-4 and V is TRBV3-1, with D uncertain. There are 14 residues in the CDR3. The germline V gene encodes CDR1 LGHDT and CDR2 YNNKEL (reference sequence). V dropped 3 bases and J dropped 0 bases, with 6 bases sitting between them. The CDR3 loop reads CASSHSLAKNIQYF. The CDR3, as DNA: TGTGCCAGCAGCCATTCTCTAGCCAAAAACATTCAGTACTTC.

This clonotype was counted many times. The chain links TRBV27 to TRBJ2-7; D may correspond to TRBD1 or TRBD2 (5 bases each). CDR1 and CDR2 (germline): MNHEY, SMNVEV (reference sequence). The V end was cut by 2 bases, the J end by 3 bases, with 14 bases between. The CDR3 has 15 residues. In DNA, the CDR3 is TGTGCCAGCAGTTTAAGCCCAAGAGGGGACTACGAGCAGTACTTC. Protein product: CASSLSPRGDYEQYF.

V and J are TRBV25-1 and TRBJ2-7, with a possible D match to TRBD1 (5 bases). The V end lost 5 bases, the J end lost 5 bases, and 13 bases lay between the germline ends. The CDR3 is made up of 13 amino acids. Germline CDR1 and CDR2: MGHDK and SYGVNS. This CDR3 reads CASSQGARDEQYF. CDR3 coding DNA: TGTGCCAGCAGTCAGGGTGCTAGGGACGAGCAGTACTTC.

Here the CDR3 DNA reads TGCGCCAGCAGCTTGGCTCTCGGGGCTGAAGCTTTCTTT. Its translation is CASSLALGAEAFF. J is TRBJ1-1 and V is TRBV5-1, with unresolved D. Germline CDR1 and CDR2: SGHRS and YFSETQ. Trimming removed 0 bases at V and 6 bases at J, with 9 bases between. This CDR3 is 13 amino acids long.

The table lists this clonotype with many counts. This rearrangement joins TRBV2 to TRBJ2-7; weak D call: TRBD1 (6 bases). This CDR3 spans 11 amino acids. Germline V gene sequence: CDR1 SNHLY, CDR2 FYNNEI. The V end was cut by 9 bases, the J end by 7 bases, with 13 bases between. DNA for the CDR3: TGTGCCAGTACCGGGACACTTGAGCAGTACTTC. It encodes CASTGTLEQYF. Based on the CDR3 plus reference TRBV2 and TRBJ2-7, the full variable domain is EPEVTQTPSHQVTQMGQEVILRCVPISNHLYFYWYRQILGQKVEFLVSFYNNEISEKSEIFDDQFSVERPDGSNFTLKIRSTKLEDSAMYFCASTGTLEQYFGPGTRLTVT.

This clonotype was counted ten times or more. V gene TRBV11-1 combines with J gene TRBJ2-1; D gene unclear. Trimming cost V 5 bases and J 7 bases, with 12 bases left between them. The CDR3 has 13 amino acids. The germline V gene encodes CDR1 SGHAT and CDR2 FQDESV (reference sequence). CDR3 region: CASSPGYRNEQFF. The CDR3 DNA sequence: TGTGCCAGCAGCCCCGGTTACCGAAATGAGCAGTTCTTC.